Described below is a single T cell receptor beta chain sequence and its context. No cognate antigen has been identified for it. No per-base quality is available; no much larger clone lies one base away. For CDR1 and CDR2, the germline V gene (reference sequence) lists SGHKS and YYEKEE. The CDR3 measures 13 amino acids from cysteine to phenylalanine. The CDR3 DNA has 39 bases and is translated from base 1. V is reduced by 0 bases and J by 8 bases, leaving a spacing of 11 bases between them. TCRbeta CDR3 regions were amplified from genomic DNA by means of the immunoSEQ Assay, a bias-controlled multiplex PCR. As for how the authors treated the data: Nucleated cell counts per sample were estimated from amplification of reference gene primers within the assay. Sequence reads were collapsed and filtered to measure the absolute abundance of every unique TCRbeta CDR3 rearrangement. Productive Simpson clonality was computed per sample as the square root of Simpson's diversity index over productive rearrangements. The table comes from immuneACCESS by way of TCRdb, which keeps in-frame sequences with V and J called. Part of the clones is missing from these tables; in studies checked, under half for an unresolved V gene and the rest for unknown reasons. V and J calls and clone size come straight from that table; D and trimming were deduced from the DNA. This sample lists about 360,000 clones; about 83% were detected once. The ten largest clones represent just under 3% of the sample.

Each collaborating institution followed its own protocols to collect whole blood in K2EDTA tubes. For TCRbeta analysis, collaborator samples were shipped as frozen whole blood, as isolated PBMCs, or as DNA extracted from either sample type. The source of the sample is a study of blood T cell repertoires in COVID-19 (dated by TCRdb to about 2020). As for the study more broadly: The collaborator samples originated in the United States, Italy and Spain and spanned the acute and convalescent phases of COVID-19. The prospective study material was composed of cDNA or gDNA derived from T cells, B-cell-depleted T cells, or PBMCs. The dataset comprised deeply sampled blood TCRbeta repertoires from subjects exposed to, actively infected with, or recovered from COVID-19. A freely available public database, intended as a resource for researchers studying the immune response to SARS-CoV-2, is where the repertoires were released. Samples were obtained from the ongoing ImmuneRACE study (first 160 participants) and from over a thousand subjects provided by 6 global collaborators. Nearly every sample came with metadata listing a de-identified subject ID, COVID-19 status, age in years and sex. Where HLA class I and class II types were available, the types were taken from metadata supplied by the sample provider, not from assay-based typing. Results and caveats for the whole study, not just this receptor: Clinical and demographic metadata were provided uncurated, with the amount varying by source and participant.

This chain joins TRBV5-5 to TRBJ1-2; there is no confident call for the D gene. The sequenced sample consisted of peripheral blood. The sequence derives from a man aged 25-45 years with active or convalescent COVID-19. The CDR3 here reads CASSLVAGRGYTF. In nucleotides, the sequence is TGTGCCAGCAGCTTGGTTGCCGGGAGAGGCTACACCTTC.